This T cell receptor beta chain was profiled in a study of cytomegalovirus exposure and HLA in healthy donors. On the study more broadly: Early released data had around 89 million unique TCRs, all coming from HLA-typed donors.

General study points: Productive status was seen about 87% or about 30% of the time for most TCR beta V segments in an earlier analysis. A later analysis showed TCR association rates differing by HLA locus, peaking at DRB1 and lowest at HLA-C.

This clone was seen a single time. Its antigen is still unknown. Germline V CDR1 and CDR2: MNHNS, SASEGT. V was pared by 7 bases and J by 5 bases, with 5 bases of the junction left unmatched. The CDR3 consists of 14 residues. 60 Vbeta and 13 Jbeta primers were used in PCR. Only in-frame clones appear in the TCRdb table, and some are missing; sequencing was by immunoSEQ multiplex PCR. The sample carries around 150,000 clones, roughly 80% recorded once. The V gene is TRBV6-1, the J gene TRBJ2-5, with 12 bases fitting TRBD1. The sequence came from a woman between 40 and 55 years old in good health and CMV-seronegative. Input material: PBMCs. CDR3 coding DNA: TGTGCCAGCACCGGGACAGGGGGCCAGGAGACCCAGTACTTC. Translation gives CASTGTGGQETQYF.